This T cell receptor beta chain came from a study of blood T cell repertoires in COVID-19. Data came from immunoSEQ multiplex PCR; TCRdb stores just in-frame clones and leaves some out. The data hold about 170,000 clones, with around 90% observed a single time. The CDR3 loop spans 16 amino acids. Unmatched junction bases numbered 10, after V lost 2 bases and J lost 9 bases. Germline CDR1 reads SGDLS; CDR2 reads YYNGEE. Sequenced material: peripheral blood. This TCR was recovered from a man between 45 and 60 years old who had recovered from COVID-19. The chain joins TRBV9 to TRBJ2-7; 14 bases fit TRBD2. CDR3 in DNA: TGTGCCAGCAGCGTCGTACCGGGACTAGCGGGAGTAACGCAGTACTTC. Translating gives CASSVVPGLAGVTQYF.